This TCR beta chain came from a study of human T cells and chemical hapten exposure. Time point indicated: patch test 1, 2 weeks after DPC sensitization. Described treatment: therapeutic diphenylcyclopropenone sensitization with weekly scalp DPC. With 8 bases removed from V and 0 bases from J, the gap between germline ends came to 17 bases. The CDR3 extends over 17 amino acids. Germline lookup yields CDR1 SGHVS and CDR2 FQNEAQ. TCRdb used MiXCR to reprocess the RACE reads, holding one entry per CDR3 protein. The sample has about 340,000 distinct CDR3 sequences, around 7% seen once. This TCR was sampled from a young woman with alopecia areata. Some clones in this sample may be carry-over from other donors' samples. The rearrangement links TRBV7-8 to TRBJ2-6; TRBD1 is a possible D gene (5 bases). The specimen was whole blood, collected in connection with sensitization to the hapten diphenylcyclopropenone (DPC). The CDR3 spells CASVTPRQSSGANVLTF. Written as DNA, the CDR3 is TGTGCCAGCGTAACTCCGAGACAGAGCTCTGGGGCCAACGTCCTGACTTTC.